This TCR beta chain was observed in a study of T cells in Graves' hyperthyroidism and ophthalmopathy. The CDR3 regions of TCR beta were amplified from RNA transcripts. The TCR CDR3 was amplified in a first-round RT-PCR using the HTBI primer set. TCRdb reprocessed the multiplex PCR reads via MiXCR and lists one record per CDR3 protein. The sample has 250,000 to 300,000 distinct CDR3 sequences; roughly 19% are singletons. This clonotype was counted only a few times. Germline CDR1 reads SGDLS; CDR2 reads YYNGEE. J gave up 5 bases and V 4 bases, and 9 bases lay outside the gene matches. This CDR3 is built from 15 residues.

The chain recombines TRBV9 with TRBJ2-5; 9 bases agree with TRBD2. This clonotype originated in a man aged 50 to 59 with Graves' ophthalmopathy. Sample: blood. The CDR3 spells CASSPSGAQRETQYF. The CDR3 coding sequence is TGTGCCAGCAGCCCTAGCGGGGCCCAGAGGGAGACCCAGTACTTC.